The T cell receptor beta chain described here comes from a study of radiation and T cells in renal cell carcinoma. Study-level results: From baseline, blood top tumor clonotypes peaked at 2 weeks post-radiation. In nephrectomy-only tumors, top 100 clonotypes averaged around 45%, versus roughly 50% irradiated.

Using immunoSEQ multiplex PCR, the repertoire was profiled, and TCRdb retains in-frame clones only, with some absent. The repertoire holds 10,000 to 15,000 clones, with 33% as singletons. Noted treatment: 15 Gy SBRT to primary tumor, nephrectomy 4 weeks later. The patient's renal cell carcinoma had clear cell pathology. This clone turned up a few times. Its antigen is as yet unknown. This CDR3 spans 16 amino acids. Trimming stripped 4 bases from V and 0 bases from J, with 14 bases between. Germline CDR1 MGHRA, CDR2 YSYEKL. J is TRBJ2-3 and V is TRBV4-1, with D possibly TRBD1 on 5 matching bases. The sequences come from tumor tissue, collected from a patient whose treatment included radiotherapy and nephrectomy. This TCR came from a man in his 60s with renal cell carcinoma. As DNA, the CDR3 is TGCGCCAGCAGCCTTCTGGGTGGACAAAGCACAGATACGCAGTATTTT. It translates to CASSLLGGQSTDTQYF.